The clone carrying this T cell receptor beta chain was picked up many times. Its target is unknown. The J segment lost 8 bases and the V segment lost 0 bases, leaving 7 bases of the junction unmatched. This CDR3 is 16 amino acids long. Germline CDR1 reads SGHAT; CDR2 reads FQDESV (reference sequence). This sample is part of a study of metastatic and nonmetastatic thyroid tumors. Study overall: Repertoires of blood and of tissue (tumor or nodule) from malignant and benign thyroid patients were compared.

Overall study findings and caveats: Versus benign nodules, malignant thyroid tumors reportedly had significantly higher TCR beta diversity, in blood and tumor.

Until they underwent thyroid surgery, no patient had received any treatment. Via MiXCR, TCRdb re-called the PCR reads. The sample lists 35,000 to 45,000 clones; 12% were seen once. This clonotype originated in a male donor with papillary thyroid cancer or a benign thyroid nodule (not recorded which). Some clones in this sample may be carry-over from other donors' samples. The source material was blood. The rearrangement links TRBV11-1 to TRBJ2-1; 10 bases line up with TRBD2. The CDR3 sequence is CASSLATGLAQDEQFF. CDR3 bases: TGTGCCAGCAGCTTAGCGACGGGACTAGCGCAGGATGAGCAGTTCTTC.